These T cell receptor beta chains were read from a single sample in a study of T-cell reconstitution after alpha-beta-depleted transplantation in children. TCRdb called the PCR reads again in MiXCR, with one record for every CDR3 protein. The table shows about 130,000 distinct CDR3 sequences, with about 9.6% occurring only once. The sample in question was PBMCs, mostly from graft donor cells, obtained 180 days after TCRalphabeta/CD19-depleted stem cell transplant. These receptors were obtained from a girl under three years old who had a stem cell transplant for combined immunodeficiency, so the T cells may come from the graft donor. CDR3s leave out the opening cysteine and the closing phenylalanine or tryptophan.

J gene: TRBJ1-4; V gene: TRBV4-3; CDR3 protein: ASSQDWGAAEGLF
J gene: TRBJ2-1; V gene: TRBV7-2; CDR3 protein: ASSSPAVQF
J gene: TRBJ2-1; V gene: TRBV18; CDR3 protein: ASSPLPHNEQF
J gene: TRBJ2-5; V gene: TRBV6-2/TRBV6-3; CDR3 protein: ASSYRWGMY
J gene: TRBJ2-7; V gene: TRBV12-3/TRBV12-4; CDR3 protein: ASSSRGTGAYEQY
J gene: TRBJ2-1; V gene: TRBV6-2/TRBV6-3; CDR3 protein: ASSARWGGNYNEQF
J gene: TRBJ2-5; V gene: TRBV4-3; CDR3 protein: ASSQDGTSGRFGTQY
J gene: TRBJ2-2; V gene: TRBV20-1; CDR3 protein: SARAGTGNTGELF
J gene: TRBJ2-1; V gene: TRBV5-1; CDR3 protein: ASSSGIQFDEQF
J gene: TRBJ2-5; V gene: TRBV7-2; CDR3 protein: ASSLRTGVLETQY
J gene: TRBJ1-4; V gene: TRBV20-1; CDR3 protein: SARDGATNEKLF
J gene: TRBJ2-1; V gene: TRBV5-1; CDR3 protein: ASSLGVDFSYNEQF
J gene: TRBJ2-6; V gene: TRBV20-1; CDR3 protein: SARLSGANVLT
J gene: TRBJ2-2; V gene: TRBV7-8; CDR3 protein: ASSSSGGTNTGELF
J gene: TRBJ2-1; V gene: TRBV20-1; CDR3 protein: SAIAASSYNEQF